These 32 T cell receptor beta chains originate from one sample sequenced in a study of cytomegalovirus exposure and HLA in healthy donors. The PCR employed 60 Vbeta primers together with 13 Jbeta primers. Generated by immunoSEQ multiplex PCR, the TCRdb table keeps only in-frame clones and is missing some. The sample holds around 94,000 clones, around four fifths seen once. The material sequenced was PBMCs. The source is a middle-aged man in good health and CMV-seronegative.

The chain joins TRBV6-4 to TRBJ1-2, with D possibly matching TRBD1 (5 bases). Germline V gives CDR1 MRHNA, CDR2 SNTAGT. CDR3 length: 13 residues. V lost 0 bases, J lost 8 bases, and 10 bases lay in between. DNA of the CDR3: TGTGCCAGCAGTGACTCAACAGGAGGGGGCTACACCTTC. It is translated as CASSDSTGGGYTF.

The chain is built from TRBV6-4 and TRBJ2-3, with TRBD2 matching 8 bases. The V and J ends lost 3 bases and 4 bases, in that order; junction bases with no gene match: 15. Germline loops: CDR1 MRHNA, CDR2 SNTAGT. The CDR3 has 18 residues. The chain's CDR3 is CASSESPYPGGPSDTQYF. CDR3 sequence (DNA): TGTGCCAGCAGTGAAAGTCCCTATCCGGGGGGGCCATCAGATACGCAGTATTTT.

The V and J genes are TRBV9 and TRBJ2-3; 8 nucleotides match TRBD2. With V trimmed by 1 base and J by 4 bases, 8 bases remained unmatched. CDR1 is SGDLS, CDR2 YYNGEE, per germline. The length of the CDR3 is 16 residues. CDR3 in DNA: TGTGCCAGCAGCGTACAAGCGGGGGTCGGGGCAGATACGCAGTATTTT. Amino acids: CASSVQAGVGADTQYF.

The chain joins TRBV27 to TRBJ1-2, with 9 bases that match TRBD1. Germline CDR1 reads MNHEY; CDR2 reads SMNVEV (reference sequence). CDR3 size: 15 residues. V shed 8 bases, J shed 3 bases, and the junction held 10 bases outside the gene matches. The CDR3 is CASARGDRAHYGYTF. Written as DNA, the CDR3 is TGTGCCAGCGCGAGGGGGGACAGGGCCCACTATGGCTACACCTTC.

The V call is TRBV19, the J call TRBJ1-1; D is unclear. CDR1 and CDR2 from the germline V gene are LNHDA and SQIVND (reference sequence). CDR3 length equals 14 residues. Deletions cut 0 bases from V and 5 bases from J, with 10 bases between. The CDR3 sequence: CASSIENGETEAFF. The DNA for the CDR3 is TGTGCCAGTAGTATAGAAAATGGGGAGACTGAAGCTTTCTTT.

The CDR3 DNA reads TGCAGCGCTTCCCTAACTAGCGGGGGGGGGTACGAGCAGTACTTC. Translation gives CSASLTSGGGYEQYF. The chain joins TRBV29-1 to TRBJ2-7; 13 positions match TRBD2. J lost 4 bases, V lost 7 bases, and 10 bases had no gene match. The CDR3 is 15 residues long. CDR1 is SQVTM and CDR2 is ANQGSEA in the germline V gene.

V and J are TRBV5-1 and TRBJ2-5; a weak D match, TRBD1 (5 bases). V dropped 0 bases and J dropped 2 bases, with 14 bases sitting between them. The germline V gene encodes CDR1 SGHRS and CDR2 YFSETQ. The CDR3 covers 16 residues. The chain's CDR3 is CASSLGLRRDQETQYF. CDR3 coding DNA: TGCGCCAGCAGCTTGGGTTTGCGCAGGGATCAAGAGACCCAGTACTTC.

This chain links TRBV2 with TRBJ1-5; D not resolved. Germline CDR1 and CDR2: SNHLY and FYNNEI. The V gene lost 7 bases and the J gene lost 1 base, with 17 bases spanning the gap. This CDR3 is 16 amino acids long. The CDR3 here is CASTDSAGWSNQPQHF. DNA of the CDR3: TGTGCCAGCACCGATTCGGCAGGATGGAGCAATCAGCCCCAGCATTTT.

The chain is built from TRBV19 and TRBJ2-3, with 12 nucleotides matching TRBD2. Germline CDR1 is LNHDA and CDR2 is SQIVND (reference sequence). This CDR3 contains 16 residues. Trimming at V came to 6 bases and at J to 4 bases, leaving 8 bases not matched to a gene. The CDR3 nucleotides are TGTGCCAGTAGCGATCTAGCGGGGGGGCCGCCAGATACGCAGTATTTT. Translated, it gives CASSDLAGGPPDTQYF. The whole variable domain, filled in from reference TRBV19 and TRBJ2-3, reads DGGITQSPKYLFRKEGQNVTLSCEQNLNHDAMYWYRQDPGQGLRLIYYSQIVNDFQKGDIAEGYSVSREKKESFPLTVTSAQKNPTAFYLCASSDLAGGPPDTQYFGPGTRLTVL.

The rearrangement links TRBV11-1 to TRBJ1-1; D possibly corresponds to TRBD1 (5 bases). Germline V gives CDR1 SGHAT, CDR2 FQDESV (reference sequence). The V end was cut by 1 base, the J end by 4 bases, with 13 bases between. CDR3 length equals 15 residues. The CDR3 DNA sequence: TGTGCCAGCAGCTTAGGACCCAACCAGGGCACTGAAGCTTTCTTT. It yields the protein CASSLGPNQGTEAFF.

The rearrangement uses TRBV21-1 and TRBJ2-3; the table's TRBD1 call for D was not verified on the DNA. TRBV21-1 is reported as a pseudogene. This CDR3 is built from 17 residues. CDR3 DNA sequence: TGTGCCAGCAGCAAAGAGAGGGACAGGGCTGTCCCAGATACGCAGTATTTT. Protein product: CASSKERDRAVPDTQYF.

CDR3 in amino acids: CASSLVGSYNTEAFF. As DNA, the CDR3 is TGCGCCAGCAGCTTGGTTGGGAGTTATAACACTGAAGCTTTCTTT. This chain links TRBV5-1 with TRBJ1-1, with D unclear. Trimming shortened V by 0 bases and J by 2 bases, and 11 bases separated the two germline ends. The CDR3 has 15 amino acids. CDR1 SGHRS and CDR2 YFSETQ come from the germline V gene. Variable domain in full (rest from reference TRBV5-1 and TRBJ1-1): KAGVTQTPRYLIKTRGQQVTLSCSPISGHRSVSWYQQTPGQGLQFLFEYFSETQRNKGNFPGRFSGRQFSNSRSEMNVSTLELGDSALYLCASSLVGSYNTEAFFGQGTRLTVV.

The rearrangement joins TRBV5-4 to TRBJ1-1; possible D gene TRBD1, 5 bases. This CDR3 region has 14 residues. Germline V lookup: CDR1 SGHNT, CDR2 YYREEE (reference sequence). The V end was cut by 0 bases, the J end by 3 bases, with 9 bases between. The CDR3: CASSLGGADTEAFF. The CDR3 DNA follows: TGTGCCAGCAGCTTGGGGGGCGCGGACACTGAAGCTTTCTTT.

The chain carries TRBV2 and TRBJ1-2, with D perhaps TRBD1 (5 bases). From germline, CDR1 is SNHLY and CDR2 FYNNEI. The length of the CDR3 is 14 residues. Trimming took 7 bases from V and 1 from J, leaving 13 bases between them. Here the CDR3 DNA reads TGTGCCAGCAAAGGGGCGGATGTTAACTATGGCTACACCTTC. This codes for CASKGADVNYGYTF.

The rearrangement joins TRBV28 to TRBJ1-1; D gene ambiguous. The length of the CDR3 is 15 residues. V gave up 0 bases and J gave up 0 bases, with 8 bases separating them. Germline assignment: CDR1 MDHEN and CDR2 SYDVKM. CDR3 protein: CASSLWNPVNTEAFF. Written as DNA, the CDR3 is TGTGCCAGCAGTTTATGGAACCCGGTGAACACTGAAGCTTTCTTT.

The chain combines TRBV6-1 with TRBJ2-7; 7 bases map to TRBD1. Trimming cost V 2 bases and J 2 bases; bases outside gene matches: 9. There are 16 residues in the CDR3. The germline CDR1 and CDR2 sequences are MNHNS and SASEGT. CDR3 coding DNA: TGTGCCAGCAGTGAATGGGTTGGGGACAGAGCCTACGAGCAGTACTTC. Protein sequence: CASSEWVGDRAYEQYF.

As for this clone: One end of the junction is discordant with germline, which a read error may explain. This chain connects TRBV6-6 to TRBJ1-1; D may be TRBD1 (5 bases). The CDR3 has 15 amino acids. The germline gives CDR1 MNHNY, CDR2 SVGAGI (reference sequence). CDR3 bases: TGTGCCAGCAGTTATGGTCGGGGACTGAAGACTGAAGCTTTCTTT. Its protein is CASSYGRGLKTEAFF.

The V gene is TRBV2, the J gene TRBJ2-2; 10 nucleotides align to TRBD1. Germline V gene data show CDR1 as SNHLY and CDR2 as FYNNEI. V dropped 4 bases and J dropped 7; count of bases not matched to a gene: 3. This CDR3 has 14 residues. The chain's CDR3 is CASSAGTGVGELFF. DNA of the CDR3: TGTGCCAGCAGTGCCGGGACAGGGGTCGGGGAGCTGTTTTTT.

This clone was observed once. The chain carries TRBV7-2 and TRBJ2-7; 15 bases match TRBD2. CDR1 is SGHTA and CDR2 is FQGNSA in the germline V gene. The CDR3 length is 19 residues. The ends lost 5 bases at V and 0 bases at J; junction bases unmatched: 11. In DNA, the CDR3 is TGTGCCAGCAGCCCCGGGACTAGCGGGGGGCCTCACCACTCCTACGAGCAGTACTTC. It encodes CASSPGTSGGPHHSYEQYF.

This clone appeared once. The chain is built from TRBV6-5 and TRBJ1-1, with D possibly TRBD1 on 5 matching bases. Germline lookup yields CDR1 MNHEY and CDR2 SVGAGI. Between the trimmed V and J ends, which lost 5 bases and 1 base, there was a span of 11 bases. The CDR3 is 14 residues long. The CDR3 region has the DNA TGTGCCAGCAGTCACAGGACGGAGAACACTGAAGCTTTCTTT. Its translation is CASSHRTENTEAFF.

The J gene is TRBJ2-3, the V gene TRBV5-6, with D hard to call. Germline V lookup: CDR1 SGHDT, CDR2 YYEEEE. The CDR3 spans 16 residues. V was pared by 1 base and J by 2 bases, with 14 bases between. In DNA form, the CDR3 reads TGTGCCAGCAGCTTGCAGTTACCCGACACCACAGATACGCAGTATTTT. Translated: CASSLQLPDTTDTQYF.

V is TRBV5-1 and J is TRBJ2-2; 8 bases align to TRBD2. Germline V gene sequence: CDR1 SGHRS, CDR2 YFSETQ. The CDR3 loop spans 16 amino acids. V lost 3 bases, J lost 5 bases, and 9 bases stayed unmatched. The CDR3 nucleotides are TGCGCCAGCAGCTCAGAAGCGGGGGAGTGGACCGGGGAGCTGTTTTTT. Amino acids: CASSSEAGEWTGELFF.

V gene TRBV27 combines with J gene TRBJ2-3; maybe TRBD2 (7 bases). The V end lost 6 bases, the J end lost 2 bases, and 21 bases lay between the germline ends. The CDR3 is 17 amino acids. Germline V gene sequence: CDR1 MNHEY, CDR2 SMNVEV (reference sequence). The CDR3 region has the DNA TGTGCCAGCAGAAGGGGGGCTAGCGGTGTTTACACAGATACGCAGTATTTT. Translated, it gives CASRRGASGVYTDTQYF.

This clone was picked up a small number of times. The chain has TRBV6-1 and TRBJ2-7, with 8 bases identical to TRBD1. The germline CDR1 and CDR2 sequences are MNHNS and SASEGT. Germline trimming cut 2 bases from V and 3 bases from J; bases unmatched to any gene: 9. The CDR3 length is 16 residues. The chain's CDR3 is CASSELPRTGSYEQYF. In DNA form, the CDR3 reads TGTGCCAGCAGTGAATTACCCAGGACAGGGAGCTACGAGCAGTACTTC.

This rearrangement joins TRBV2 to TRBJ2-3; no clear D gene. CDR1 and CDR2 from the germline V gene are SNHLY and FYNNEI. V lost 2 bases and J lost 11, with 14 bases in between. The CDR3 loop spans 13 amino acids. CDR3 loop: CASSENTPGVQYF. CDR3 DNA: TGTGCCAGCAGTGAAAACACACCGGGTGTGCAGTATTTT.

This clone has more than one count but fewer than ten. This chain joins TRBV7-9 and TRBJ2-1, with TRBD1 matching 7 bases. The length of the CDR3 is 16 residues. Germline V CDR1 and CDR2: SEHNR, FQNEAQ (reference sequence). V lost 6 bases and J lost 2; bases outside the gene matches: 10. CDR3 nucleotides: TGTGCCAGCAGTCAGGGGGTCGGGTTCCCCTACAATGAGCAGTTCTTC. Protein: CASSQGVGFPYNEQFF.

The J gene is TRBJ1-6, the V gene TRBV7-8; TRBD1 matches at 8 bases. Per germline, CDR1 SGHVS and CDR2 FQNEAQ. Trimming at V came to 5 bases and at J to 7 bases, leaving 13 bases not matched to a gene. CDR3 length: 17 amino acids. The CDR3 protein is CASSKTTPGQANSPLHF. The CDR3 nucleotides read TGTGCCAGCAGCAAAACTACCCCGGGACAGGCCAATTCACCCCTCCACTTT.

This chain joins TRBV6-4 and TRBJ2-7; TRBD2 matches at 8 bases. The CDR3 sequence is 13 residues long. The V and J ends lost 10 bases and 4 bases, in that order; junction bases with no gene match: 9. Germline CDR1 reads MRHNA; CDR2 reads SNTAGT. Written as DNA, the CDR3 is TGTGCCATTCAGACTAGCGCGAGGTACGAGCAGTACTTC. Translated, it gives CAIQTSARYEQYF.

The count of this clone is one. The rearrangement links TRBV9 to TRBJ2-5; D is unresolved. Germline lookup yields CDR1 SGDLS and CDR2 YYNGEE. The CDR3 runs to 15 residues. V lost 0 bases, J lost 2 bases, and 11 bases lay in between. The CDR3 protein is CASSVAPRGQETQYF. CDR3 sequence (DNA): TGTGCCAGCAGCGTAGCTCCTCGCGGACAAGAGACCCAGTACTTC.

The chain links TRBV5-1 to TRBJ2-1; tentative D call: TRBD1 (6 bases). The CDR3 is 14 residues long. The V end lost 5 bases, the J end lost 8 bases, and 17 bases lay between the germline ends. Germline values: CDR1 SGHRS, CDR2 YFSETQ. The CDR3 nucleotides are TGCGCCAGCAGTTTTTCTGCAGGGGACGATGAGCAGTTCTTC. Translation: CASSFSAGDDEQFF.

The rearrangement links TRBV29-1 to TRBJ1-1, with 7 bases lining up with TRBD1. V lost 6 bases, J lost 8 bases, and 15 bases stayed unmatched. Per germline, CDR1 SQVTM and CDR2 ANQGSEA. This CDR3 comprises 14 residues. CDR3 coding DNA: TGCAGCGTCCGACAGGGTGGGGTAAGCCTCGAAGCTTTCTTT. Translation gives CSVRQGGVSLEAFF.

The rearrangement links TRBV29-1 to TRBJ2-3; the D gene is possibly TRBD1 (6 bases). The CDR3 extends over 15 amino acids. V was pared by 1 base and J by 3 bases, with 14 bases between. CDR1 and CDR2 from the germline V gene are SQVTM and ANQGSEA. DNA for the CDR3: TGCAGCGTTGAAGGCGTGGCAGGGGTAACAGATACGCAGTATTTT. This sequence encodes CSVEGVAGVTDTQYF.